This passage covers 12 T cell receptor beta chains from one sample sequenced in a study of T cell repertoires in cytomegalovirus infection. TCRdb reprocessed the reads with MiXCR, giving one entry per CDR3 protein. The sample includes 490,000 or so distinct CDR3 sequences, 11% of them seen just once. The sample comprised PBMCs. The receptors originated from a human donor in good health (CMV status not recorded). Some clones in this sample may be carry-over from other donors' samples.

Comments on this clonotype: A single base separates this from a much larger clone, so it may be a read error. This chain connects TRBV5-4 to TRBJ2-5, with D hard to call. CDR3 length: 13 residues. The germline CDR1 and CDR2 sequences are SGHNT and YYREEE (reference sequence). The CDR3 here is CASSHQDQGTQYF. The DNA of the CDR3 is TGTGCCAGCAGTCACCAGGATCAAGGGACCCAGTACTTC.

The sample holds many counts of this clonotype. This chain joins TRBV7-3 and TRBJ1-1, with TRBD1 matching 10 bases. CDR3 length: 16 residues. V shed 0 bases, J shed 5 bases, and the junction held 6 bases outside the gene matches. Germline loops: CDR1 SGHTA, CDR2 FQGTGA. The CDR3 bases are TGTGCCAGCAGCTTAACAGGAGGGACAGGGGTTACTGAAGCTTTCTTT. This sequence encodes CASSLTGGTGVTEAFF.

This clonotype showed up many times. CDR3 sequence (DNA): TGTGCCAGCAGCGGGGGCAGGCCCAATCAGCCCCAGCATTTT. Translation: CASSGGRPNQPQHF. This rearrangement joins TRBV5-6 to TRBJ1-5; tentative D call: TRBD1 (6 bases). V was clipped by 4 bases and J by 3 bases, with 11 bases between them. CDR3 length equals 14 residues. The V gene's germline CDR1 is SGHDT and CDR2 YYEEEE.

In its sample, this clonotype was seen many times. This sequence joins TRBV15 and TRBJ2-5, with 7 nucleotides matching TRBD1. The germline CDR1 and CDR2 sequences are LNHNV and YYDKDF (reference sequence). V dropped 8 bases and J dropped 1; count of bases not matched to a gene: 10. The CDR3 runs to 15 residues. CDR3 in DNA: TGTGCCACCTCACCCCGGAAGGGGGCCCAAGAGACCCAGTACTTC. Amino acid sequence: CATSPRKGAQETQYF. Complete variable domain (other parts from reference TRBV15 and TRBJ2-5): DAMVIQNPRYQVTQFGKPVTLSCSQTLNHNVMYWYQQKSSQAPKLLFHYYDKDFNNEADTPDNFQSRRPNTSFCFLDIRSPGLGDTAMYLCATSPRKGAQETQYFGPGTRLLVL.

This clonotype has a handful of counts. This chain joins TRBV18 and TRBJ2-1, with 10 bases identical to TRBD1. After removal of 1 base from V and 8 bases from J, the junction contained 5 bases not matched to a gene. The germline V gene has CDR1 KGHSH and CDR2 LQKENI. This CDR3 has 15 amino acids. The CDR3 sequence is CASSPRDRGRYEQFF. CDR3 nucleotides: TGTGCCAGCTCACCACGGGACAGGGGTCGGTATGAGCAGTTCTTC. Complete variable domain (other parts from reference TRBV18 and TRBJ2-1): NAGVMQNPRHLVRRRGQEARLRCSPMKGHSHVYWYRQLPEEGLKFMVYLQKENIIDESGMPKERFSAEFPKEGPSILRIQQVVRGDSAAYFCASSPRDRGRYEQFFGPGTRLTVL.

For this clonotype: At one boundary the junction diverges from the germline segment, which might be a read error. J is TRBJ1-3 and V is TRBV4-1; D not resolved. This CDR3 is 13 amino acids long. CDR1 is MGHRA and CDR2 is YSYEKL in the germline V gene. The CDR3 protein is CASSQENINTIYF. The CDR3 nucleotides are TGTGCCAGCAGCCAAGAGAATATAAACACCATATATTTT.

The CDR3 DNA follows: TGTGCCAGCACTGATAGCGGGAGGAACCACAATGAGCAGTTCTTC. Translated, it gives CASTDSGRNHNEQFF. The V call is TRBV5-6, the J call TRBJ2-1, with TRBD2 identical over 10 bases. The CDR3 has 15 amino acids. Germline loops: CDR1 SGHDT, CDR2 YYEEEE. V gave up 6 bases and J gave up 5 bases; unmatched junction bases: 8.

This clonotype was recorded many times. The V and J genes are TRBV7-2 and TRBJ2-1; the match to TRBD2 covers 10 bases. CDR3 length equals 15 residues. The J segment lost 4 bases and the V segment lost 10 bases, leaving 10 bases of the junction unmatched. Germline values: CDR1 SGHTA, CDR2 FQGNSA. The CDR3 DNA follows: TGTGCCACCGCCCTTAGCGGGGGGCCATACAATGAGCAGTTCTTC. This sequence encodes CATALSGGPYNEQFF.

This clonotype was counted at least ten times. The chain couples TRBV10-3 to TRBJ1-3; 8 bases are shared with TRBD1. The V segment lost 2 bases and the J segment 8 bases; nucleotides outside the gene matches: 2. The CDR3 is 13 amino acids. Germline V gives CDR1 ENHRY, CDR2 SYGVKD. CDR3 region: CAISEDRGHTIYF. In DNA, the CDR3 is TGTGCCATCAGTGAGGACAGGGGCCACACCATATATTTT.

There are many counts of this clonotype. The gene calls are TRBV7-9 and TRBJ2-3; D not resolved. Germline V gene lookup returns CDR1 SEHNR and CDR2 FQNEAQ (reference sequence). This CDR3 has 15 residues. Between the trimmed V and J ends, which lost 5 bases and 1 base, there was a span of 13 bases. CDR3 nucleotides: TGTGCCAGCAGCCTCCTCGGATCGCGCACAGATACGCAGTATTTT. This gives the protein CASSLLGSRTDTQYF.

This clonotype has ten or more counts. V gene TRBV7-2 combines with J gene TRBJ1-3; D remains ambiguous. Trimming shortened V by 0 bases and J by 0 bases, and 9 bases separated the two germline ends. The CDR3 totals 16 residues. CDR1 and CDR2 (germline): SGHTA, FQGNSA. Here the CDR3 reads CASSLAATGSGNTIYF. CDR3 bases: TGTGCCAGCAGCTTAGCCGCGACGGGCTCTGGAAACACCATATATTTT.

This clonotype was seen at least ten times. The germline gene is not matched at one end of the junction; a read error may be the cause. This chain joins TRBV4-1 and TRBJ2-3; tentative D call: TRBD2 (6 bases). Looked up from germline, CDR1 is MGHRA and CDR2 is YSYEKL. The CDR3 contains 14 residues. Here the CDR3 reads CASSQDTGADTQYF. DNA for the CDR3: TGTGCCAGCAGCCAAGATACGGGGGCAGATACGCAGTATTTT.